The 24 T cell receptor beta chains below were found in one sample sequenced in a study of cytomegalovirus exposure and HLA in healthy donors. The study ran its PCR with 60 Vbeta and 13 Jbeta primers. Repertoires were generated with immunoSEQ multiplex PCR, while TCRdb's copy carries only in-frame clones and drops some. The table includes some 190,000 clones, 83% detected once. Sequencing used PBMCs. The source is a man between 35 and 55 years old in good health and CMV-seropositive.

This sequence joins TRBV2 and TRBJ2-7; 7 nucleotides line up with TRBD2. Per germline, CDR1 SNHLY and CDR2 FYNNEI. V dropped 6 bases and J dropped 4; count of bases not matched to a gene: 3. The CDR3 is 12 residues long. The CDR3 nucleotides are TGTGCCAGCAGGGGGGGGAAGTACGAGCAGTACTTC. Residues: CASRGGKYEQYF.

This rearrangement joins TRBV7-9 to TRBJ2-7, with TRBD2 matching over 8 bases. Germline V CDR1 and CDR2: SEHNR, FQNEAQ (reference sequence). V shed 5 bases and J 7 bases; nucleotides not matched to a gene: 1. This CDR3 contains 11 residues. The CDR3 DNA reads TGTGCCAGCAGCCCGGGGGGGGAGCAGTACTTC. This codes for CASSPGGEQYF.

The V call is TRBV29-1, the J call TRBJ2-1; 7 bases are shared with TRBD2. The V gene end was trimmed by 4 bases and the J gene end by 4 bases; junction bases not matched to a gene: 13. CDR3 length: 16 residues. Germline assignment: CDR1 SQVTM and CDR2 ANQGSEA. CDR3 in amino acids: CSVVGREVTVYNEQFF. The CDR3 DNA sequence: TGCAGCGTTGTCGGTCGGGAGGTTACCGTGTACAATGAGCAGTTCTTC.

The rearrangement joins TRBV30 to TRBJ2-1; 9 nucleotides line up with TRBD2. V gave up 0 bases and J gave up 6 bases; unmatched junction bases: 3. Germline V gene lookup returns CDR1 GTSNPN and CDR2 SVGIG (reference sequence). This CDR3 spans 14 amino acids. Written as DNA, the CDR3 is TGTGCCTGGAGTGTAGGCGGGGGGGTCAATGAGCAGTTCTTC. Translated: CAWSVGGGVNEQFF.

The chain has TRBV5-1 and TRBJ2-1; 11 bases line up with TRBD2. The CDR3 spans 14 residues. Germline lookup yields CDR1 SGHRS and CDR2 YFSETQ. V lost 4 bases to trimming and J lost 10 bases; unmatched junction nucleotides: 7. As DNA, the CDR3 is TGCGCCAGCAGCCAAACTAGCGGGAGTGAGGAGCAGTTCTTC. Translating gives CASSQTSGSEEQFF.

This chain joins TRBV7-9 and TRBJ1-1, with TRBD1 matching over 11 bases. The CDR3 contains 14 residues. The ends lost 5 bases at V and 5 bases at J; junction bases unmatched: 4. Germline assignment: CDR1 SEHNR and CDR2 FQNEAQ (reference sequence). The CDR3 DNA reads TGTGCCAGCAGCCAGGGACAGGGGGGAACTGAAGCTTTCTTT. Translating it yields CASSQGQGGTEAFF.

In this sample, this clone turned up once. CDR3 DNA sequence: TGTGCCAGAAGCTTGGTACTAGCGGGATGGTCCTACGAGCAGTACTTC. Its protein is CARSLVLAGWSYEQYF. The chain employs TRBV5-3 and TRBJ2-7; 10 positions match TRBD2. TRBV5-3 is an ORF for which the function is uncertain. CDR3 length: 16 residues. V was clipped by 0 bases and J by 1 base; unmatched bases: 4.

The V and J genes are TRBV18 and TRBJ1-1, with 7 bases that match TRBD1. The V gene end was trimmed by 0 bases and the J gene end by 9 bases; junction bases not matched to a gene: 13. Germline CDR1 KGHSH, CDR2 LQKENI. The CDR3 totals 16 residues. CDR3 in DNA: TGTGCCAGCTCACCACCGGGACTCAGGGGGTACGAGCAAGCTTTCTTT. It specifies CASSPPGLRGYEQAFF.

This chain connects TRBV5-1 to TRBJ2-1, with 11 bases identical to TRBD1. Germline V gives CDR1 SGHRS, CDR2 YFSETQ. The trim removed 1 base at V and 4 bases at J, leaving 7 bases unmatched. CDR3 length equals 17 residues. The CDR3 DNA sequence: TGCGCCAGCAGCTTGAATTTCGGGACAGGGGGGTACAATGAGCAGTTCTTC. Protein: CASSLNFGTGGYNEQFF.

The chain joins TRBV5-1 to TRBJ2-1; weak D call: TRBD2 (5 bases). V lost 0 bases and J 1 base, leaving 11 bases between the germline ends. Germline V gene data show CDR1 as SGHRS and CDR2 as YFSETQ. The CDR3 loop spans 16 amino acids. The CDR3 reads CASSLAGVPSYNEQFF. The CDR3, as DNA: TGCGCCAGCAGCTTGGCCGGGGTCCCATCCTACAATGAGCAGTTCTTC.

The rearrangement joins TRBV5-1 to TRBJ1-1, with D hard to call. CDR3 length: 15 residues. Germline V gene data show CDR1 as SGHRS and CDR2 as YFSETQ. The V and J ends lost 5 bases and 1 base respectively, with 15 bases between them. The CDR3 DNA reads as TGCGCCAGCAGGGAAGGAGGTTTCGGGAACACTGAAGCTTTCTTT. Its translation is CASREGGFGNTEAFF.

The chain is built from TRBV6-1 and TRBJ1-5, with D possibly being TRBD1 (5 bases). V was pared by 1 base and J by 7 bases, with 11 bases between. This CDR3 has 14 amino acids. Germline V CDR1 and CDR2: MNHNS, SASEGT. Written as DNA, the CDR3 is TGTGCCAGCAGTGAAGTAGGGCAGGGACAGCCCCAGCATTTT. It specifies CASSEVGQGQPQHF.

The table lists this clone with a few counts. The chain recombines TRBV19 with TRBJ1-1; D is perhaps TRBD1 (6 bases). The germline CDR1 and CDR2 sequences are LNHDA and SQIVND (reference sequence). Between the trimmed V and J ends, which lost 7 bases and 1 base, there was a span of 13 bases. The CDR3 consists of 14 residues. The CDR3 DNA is TGTGCCAGTACCCCCGGACAGAGGAACACTGAAGCTTTCTTT. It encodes CASTPGQRNTEAFF.

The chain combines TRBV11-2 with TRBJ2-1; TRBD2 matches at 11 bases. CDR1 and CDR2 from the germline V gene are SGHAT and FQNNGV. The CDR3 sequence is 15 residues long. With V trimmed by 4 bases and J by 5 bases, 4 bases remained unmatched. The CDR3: CASSYTSGSDNEQFF. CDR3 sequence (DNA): TGTGCCAGCAGCTACACTAGCGGGAGCGACAATGAGCAGTTCTTC.

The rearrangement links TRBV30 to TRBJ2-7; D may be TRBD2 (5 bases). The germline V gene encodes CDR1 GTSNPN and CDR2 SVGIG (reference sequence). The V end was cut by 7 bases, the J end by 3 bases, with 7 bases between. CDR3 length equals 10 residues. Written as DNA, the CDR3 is TGTGCCTTCGGGGTCTACGAGCAGTACTTC. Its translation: CAFGVYEQYF.

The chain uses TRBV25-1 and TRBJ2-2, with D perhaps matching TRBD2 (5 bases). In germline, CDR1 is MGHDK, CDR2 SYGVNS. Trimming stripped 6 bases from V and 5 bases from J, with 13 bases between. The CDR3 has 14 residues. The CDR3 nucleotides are TGTGCCAGCAGAGCGGAGTGGGGAACCGGGGAGCTGTTTTTT. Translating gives CASRAEWGTGELFF.

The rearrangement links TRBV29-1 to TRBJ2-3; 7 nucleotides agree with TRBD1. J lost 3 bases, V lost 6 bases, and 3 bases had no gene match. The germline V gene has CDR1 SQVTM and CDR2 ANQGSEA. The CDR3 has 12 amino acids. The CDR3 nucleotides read TGCAGCGTACAGGGGTTGACAGATACGCAGTATTTT. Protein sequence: CSVQGLTDTQYF.

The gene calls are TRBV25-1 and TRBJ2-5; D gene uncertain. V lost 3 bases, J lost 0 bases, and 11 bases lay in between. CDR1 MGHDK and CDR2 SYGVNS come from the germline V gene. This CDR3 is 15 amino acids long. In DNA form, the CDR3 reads TGTGCCAGCAGTGATAGCACTAAGTACCAAGAGACCCAGTACTTC. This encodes CASSDSTKYQETQYF.

The CDR3 DNA reads TGTGCCAGCAGCTCGACTAGCCAAGAGACCCAGTACTTC. Translated: CASSSTSQETQYF. V usage is TRBV11-3 and J usage is TRBJ2-5, with a tentative D call TRBD2 (6 bases). V shed 4 bases and J shed 1 base, with 7 bases lying between them. There are 13 residues in the CDR3. Germline V gene data show CDR1 as SGHNT and CDR2 as YENEEA. The variable domain in full, completed from reference TRBV11-3 and TRBJ2-5, reads EAGVVQSPRYKIIEKKQPVAFWCNPISGHNTLYWYLQNLGQGPELLIRYENEEAVDDSQLPKDRFSAERLKGVDSTLKIQPAELGDSAVYLCASSSTSQETQYFGPGTRLLVL.

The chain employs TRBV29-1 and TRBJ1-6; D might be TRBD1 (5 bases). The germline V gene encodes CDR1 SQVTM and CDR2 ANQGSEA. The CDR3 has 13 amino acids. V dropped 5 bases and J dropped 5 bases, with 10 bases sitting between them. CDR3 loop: CSVFLGDNSPLHF. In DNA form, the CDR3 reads TGCAGCGTTTTCTTAGGGGATAATTCACCCCTCCACTTT.

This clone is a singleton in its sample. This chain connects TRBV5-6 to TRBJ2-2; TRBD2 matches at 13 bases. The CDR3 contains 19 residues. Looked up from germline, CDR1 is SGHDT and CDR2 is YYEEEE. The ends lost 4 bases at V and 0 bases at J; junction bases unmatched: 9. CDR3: CASSPGPTSGRTNTGELFF. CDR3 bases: TGTGCCAGCAGCCCCGGACCGACTAGCGGGAGGACGAACACCGGGGAGCTGTTTTTT. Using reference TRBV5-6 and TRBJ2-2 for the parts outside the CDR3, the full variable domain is DAGVTQSPTHLIKTRGQQVTLRCSPKSGHDTVSWYQQALGQGPQFIFQYYEEEERQRGNFPDRFSGHQFPNYSSELNVNALLLGDSALYLCASSPGPTSGRTNTGELFFGEGSRLTVL.

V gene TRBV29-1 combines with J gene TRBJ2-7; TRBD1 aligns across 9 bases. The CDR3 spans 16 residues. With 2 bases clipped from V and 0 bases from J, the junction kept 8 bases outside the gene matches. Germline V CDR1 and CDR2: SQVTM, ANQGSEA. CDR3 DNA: TGCAGCGTTGAAACAGGTGGGACAGGGCCCTCCTACGAGCAGTACTTC. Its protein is CSVETGGTGPSYEQYF.

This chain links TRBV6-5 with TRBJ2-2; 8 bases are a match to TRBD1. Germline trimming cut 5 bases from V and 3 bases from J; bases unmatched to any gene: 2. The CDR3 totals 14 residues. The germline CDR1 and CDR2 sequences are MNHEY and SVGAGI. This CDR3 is CASSEQGDTGELFF. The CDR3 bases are TGTGCCAGCAGTGAACAGGGGGACACCGGGGAGCTGTTTTTT.

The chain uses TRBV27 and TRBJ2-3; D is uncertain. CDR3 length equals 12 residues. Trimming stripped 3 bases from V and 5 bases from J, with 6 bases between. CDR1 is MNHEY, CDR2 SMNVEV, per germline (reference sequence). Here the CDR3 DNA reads TGTGCCAGCAGTTTCGGCGGAGATACGCAGTATTTT. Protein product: CASSFGGDTQYF.